This T cell receptor (beta chain) came from a study of shared clonotypes between healthy human individuals. With respect to this clone: Its specificity is unknown.

V shed 3 bases, J shed 6 bases, and the junction held 8 bases outside the gene matches. The V gene's germline CDR1 is MGHDK and CDR2 SYGVNS. CDR3 length equals 15 residues. Study-level points and caveats: A reduction in generation probabilities was seen for non-shared clonotypes relative to those shared by all four donors.

This table comes from immunoSEQ multiplex PCR, and its TCRdb copy is limited to in-frame clones, with some not included. The sample consists of roughly 1,500,000 clones, 95% to 99% of them appearing once. The sequenced material came from naive CD4+ T cells sorted from blood. Subset of the sample: CD45RA+ positively selected. The rearrangement joins TRBV25-1 to TRBJ2-1, with 7 bases lining up with TRBD2. The sequence came from a man aged 25-45 years in good health. This CDR3 reads CASSDMGEGPNEQFF. For the CDR3, the DNA is TGTGCCAGCAGTGATATGGGGGAGGGCCCCAATGAGCAGTTCTTC.